This T cell receptor beta chain was identified during a study of radiotherapy plus CTLA-4 blockade in lung cancer. This clone was counted a few times. No antigen is known for it. Sequencing used immunoSEQ multiplex PCR; TCRdb keeps in-frame clones, though not all of them. In the table there are around 80,000 clones, around 81% of which are singletons. Treatment of patients with chemo-refractory metastatic non-small-cell lung cancer consisted of focal radiation plus CTLA-4 blockade with ipilimumab. General study points: Subsequent to radiotherapy plus ipilimumab, tumor-derived TCR clones underwent expansion in blood.

The germline gives CDR1 SGHAT, CDR2 FQNNGV. With V trimmed by 6 bases and J by 1 base, 13 bases remained unmatched. The CDR3 is 17 residues long. The receptor was derived from a human donor with non-small cell lung cancer whose response to radiotherapy plus ipilimumab could not be evaluated. Some clones in this sample may be carry-over from other donors' samples. This chain uses TRBV11-2 with TRBJ1-2; TRBD1 matches 8 bases. The sample in question was peripheral blood, obtained from a patient treated with radiotherapy plus ipilimumab. The CDR3 nucleotides read TGTGCCAGCAGGCCTGAGATGGGGACAGGTGATAACTATGGCTACACCTTC. The encoded protein is CASRPEMGTGDNYGYTF.